The T cell receptor beta chain under discussion was sequenced for a study of CD4 T cell repertoires in COVID-19. Overall study results and limits: Between roughly 6.5 and 28% of SARS-CoV-2 clonotypes also appeared in SARS-CoV and/or HKU1 spike cultures.

About this clone: Its cognate antigen is unknown.

These memory T cells were uncultured and sequenced directly after ex vivo isolation. TCRdb's table, derived via immunoSEQ multiplex PCR, lists solely in-frame clones and lacks some. The repertoire holds 23,000 or so clones, with around 90% as singletons. The V end was cut by 6 bases, the J end by 7 bases, with 19 bases between. Per the germline V gene, CDR1 is SNHLY and CDR2 is FYNNEI. The CDR3 has 15 residues. The V call is TRBV2, the J call TRBJ1-5, with a weak D call TRBD1 (5 bases). The sequence was collected from a human donor who had COVID-19. The sample was central memory CD4+ T cells from blood, taken before the COVID-19 pandemic. CDR3 protein: CASSLPGGAHQPQHF. CDR3 bases: TGTGCCAGCAGCCTACCCGGTGGGGCACACCAGCCCCAGCATTTT.